Presented here are 8 T cell receptor beta chains from one specimen sequenced in a study of CD8+ T cells in alopecia areata. Isolated RNA was reverse transcribed into cDNA used as the sequencing template. Generated by immunoSEQ multiplex PCR, the TCRdb table keeps only in-frame clones and is missing some. The profile covers 20,000 or so clones, none occurring a single time. It was with CD4, CD8alpha, NKG2D, NKG2ACE and other markers that pooled cutaneous lymph node cells were sorted. The sample was CD8+ T cells sorted from a lymph node. Receptors originate from a C3H/HeJ mouse with alopecia areata. The mice in this strain carry MHC haplotype H2-k.

Turning to this clone: Gene names are the mouse ones. The read is 4 residues too short to cover the CDR3 end, so that end is filled in from the germline J gene. The rearrangement uses TRBV19 and TRBJ2-5; 8 bases are a match to TRBD2. V lost 3 bases and J lost 0; bases outside the gene matches: 3. Germline loops: CDR1 FNHDT, CDR2 SITEND (reference sequence). The CDR3 loop spans 15 amino acids. The sequenced part of the CDR3 DNA is TGTGCCAGCAGTAAGGACTGGGATAACCAAGAC. It specifies CASSKDWDNQD. The whole CDR3 region reads CASSKDWDNQDTQYF.

This clone turned up a few times. Gene names and germline refer to mouse. Read sequence stops 4 residues before the CDR3 end, and the germline J gene provides the missing end. V gene TRBV19 combines with J gene TRBJ1-2, with 8 bases that match TRBD1. J gave up 0 bases and V 4 bases, and 2 bases lay outside the gene matches. This CDR3 has 14 residues. Per the germline V gene, CDR1 is FNHDT and CDR2 is SITEND (reference sequence). The CDR3 spells CASSSDRANSDYTF. The DNA read from the CDR3 is TGTGCCAGCAGTTCGGACAGGGCAAACTCC.

Concerning this clone: Germline and genes here are mouse. The CDR3 goes on 4 residues after the read ends, and that part is filled in from the germline J gene. The rearrangement links TRBV16 to TRBJ2-3; D is unresolved. This CDR3 has 13 residues. V was cut by 7 bases and J by 1 base, with 9 bases left in between. Germline-derived CDR1 and CDR2 are SGHSA and FRNQAP. The CDR3 protein is CASNRGGAETLYF. CDR3 DNA (partial): TGTGCAAGCAACAGAGGCGGTGCAGAA. Combining the CDR3 with reference TRBV16 and TRBJ2-3 gives the whole variable domain NAGVIQTPRHKVTGKGQEATLWCEPISGHSAVFWYRQTIVQGLEFLTYFRNQAPIDDSGMPKERFSAQMPNQSHSTLKIQSTQPQDSAVYLCASNRGGAETLYFGSGTRLTVL.

This clone was detected many times. Genes here carry mouse names. The sequenced CDR3 bases are TGTGCCAGCAGTGGACAGGGGGGATAT. Protein product: CASSGQGGY. The full CDR3 protein reads CASSGQGGYEQYF. The chain uses TRBV13-3 and TRBJ2-7; 9 bases are a match to TRBD1. The read ends 4 residues shy of where the CDR3 ends; the end is completed using the germline J gene. The CDR3 loop spans 13 amino acids. Germline values: CDR1 NNHDY, CDR2 SYVADS.

This clone was detected ten times or more. A mismatch at residue 13 separates the TCRdb protein from the translated DNA, so the protein presented here was translated from the DNA. The genes and germline here are from mouse. The DNA ends 3 residues before the CDR3 does, and the rest of the CDR3 is filled in from the germline J gene. This chain joins TRBV1 and TRBJ1-6, with D maybe TRBD1 (5 bases). TRBJ1-6 is an ORF; its function is uncertain. The CDR3 contains 16 residues. Trimming removed 0 bases from V and 7 bases from J, with 13 bases in between. CDR1 is NSQYPW and CDR2 is LRSPGD in the germline V gene (reference sequence). CDR3 DNA, as far as it was read: TGCACCTGCAGTGCAGATCCGAGCAGGGCGAATTCGCCC. Residues: CTCSADPSRANSP. From start to end, the CDR3 is CTCSADPSRANSPLYF.

This clone was picked up a small number of times. Gene names and germline refer to mouse. With the read ending 4 residues before the CDR3 end, the germline J gene is used to fill in that end. This sequence joins TRBV19 and TRBJ1-1; 8 nucleotides align to TRBD1. The CDR3 spans 16 residues. Germline values: CDR1 FNHDT, CDR2 SITEND (reference sequence). After removal of 4 bases from V and 0 bases from J, the junction contained 8 bases not matched to a gene. CDR3 protein: CASSPRTGRANTEVFF. CDR3 DNA (partial): TGTGCCAGCAGTCCACGGACAGGGAGGGCAAACACA.

Of note for this clone: TCRdb gives a protein that differs at residue 12 from what the DNA encodes, so the protein here is translated from the DNA. Gene names and germline match the mouse. The DNA ends 3 residues before the CDR3 does, and the rest of the CDR3 is filled in from the germline J gene. This chain links TRBV19 with TRBJ1-3, with D possibly matching TRBD1 (6 bases). Germline lookup yields CDR1 FNHDT and CDR2 SITEND (reference sequence). CDR3 length: 15 amino acids. V was clipped by 5 bases and J by 0 bases, with 12 bases between them. CDR3 DNA, as far as it was read: TGTGCCAGCAGCCCCACAGGGAATTCTGGAAATACG. It codes for CASSPTGNSGNT. In full, the CDR3 reads CASSPTGNSGNTLYF.

Ten or more counts support this clone. The genes and germline here are from mouse. The read is 4 residues too short to cover the CDR3 end, so that end is filled in from the germline J gene. This chain joins TRBV17 and TRBJ2-3, with 8 bases identical to TRBD1. CDR3 length: 12 amino acids. Trimming at V came to 8 bases and at J to 3 bases, leaving 1 base not matched to a gene. In germline, CDR1 is MNHDT, CDR2 YYDKIL. Incomplete CDR3 DNA: TGTGCTAGCTGGACAGGGGCAGAA. Its translation: CASWTGAE. The CDR3 reads in full as CASWTGAETLYF.